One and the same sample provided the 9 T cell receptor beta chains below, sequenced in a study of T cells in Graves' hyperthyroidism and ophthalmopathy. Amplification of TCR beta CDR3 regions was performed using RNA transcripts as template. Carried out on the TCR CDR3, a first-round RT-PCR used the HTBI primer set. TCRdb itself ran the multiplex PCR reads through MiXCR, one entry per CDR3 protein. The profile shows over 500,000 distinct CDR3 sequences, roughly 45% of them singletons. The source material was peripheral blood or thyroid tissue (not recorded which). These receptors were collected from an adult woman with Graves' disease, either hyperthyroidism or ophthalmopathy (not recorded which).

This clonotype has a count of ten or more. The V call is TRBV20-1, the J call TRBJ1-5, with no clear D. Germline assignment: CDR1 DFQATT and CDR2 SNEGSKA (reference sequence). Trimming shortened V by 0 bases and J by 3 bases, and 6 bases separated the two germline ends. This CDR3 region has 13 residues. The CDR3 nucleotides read TGCAGTGCTAGAGATTATACCAATCAGCCCCAGCATTTT. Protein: CSARDYTNQPQHF.

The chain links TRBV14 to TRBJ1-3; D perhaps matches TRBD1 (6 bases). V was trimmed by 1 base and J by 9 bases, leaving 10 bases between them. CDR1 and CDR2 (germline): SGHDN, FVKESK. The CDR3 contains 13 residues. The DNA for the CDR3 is TGTGCCAGCAGCCAAGGAGGGGGGAGCACCATATATTTT. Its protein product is CASSQGGGSTIYF. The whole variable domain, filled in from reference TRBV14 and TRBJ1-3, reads EAGVTQFPSHSVIEKGQTVTLRCDPISGHDNLYWYRRVMGKEIKFLLHFVKESKQDESGMPNNRFLAERTGGTYSTLKVQPAELEDSGVYFCASSQGGGSTIYFGEGSWLTVV.

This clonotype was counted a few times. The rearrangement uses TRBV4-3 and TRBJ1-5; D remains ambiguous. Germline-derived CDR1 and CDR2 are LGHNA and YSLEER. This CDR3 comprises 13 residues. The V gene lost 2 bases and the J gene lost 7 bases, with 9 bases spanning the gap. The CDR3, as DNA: TGCGCCAGCAGCCAATCTCTGGCCCAGCCCCAGCATTTT. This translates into CASSQSLAQPQHF.

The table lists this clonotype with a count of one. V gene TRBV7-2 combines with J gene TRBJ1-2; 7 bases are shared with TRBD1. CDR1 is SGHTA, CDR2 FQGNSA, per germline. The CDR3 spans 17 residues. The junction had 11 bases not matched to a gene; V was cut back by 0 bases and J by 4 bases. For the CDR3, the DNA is TGTGCCAGCAGCTTAGCGATAGACAGGGCAGGACTCTATGGCTACACCTTC. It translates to CASSLAIDRAGLYGYTF. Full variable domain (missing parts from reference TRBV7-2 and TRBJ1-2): GAGVSQSPSNKVTEKGKDVELRCDPISGHTALYWYRQSLGQGLEFLIYFQGNSAPDKSGLPSDRFSAERTGGSVSTLTIQRTQQEDSAVYLCASSLAIDRAGLYGYTFGSGTRLTVV.

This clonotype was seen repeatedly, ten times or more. The DNA for the CDR3 is TGCAGTGCTAGAGATCAGGGGGGTTCACCCCTCCACTTT. Translation gives CSARDQGGSPLHF. The chain uses TRBV20-1 and TRBJ1-6, with 7 bases fitting TRBD1. The CDR3 contains 13 residues. V shed 0 bases, J shed 9 bases, and the junction held 2 bases outside the gene matches. The V gene's germline CDR1 is DFQATT and CDR2 SNEGSKA (reference sequence).

This chain's CDR3 is CAISKQGAPTEAFF. The CDR3 region has the DNA TGTGCCATCAGTAAACAGGGGGCGCCCACTGAAGCTTTCTTT. The chain employs TRBV10-3 and TRBJ1-1, with TRBD1 identical over 9 bases. Germline V gene lookup returns CDR1 ENHRY and CDR2 SYGVKD. This CDR3 comprises 14 residues. V shed 5 bases and J 4 bases; nucleotides not matched to a gene: 5.

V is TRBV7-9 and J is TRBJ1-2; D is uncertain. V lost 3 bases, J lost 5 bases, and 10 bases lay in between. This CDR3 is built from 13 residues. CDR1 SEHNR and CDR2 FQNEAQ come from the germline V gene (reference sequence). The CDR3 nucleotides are TGTGCCAGCAGCTTGGCGGGCCATTATGGCTACACCTTC. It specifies CASSLAGHYGYTF.

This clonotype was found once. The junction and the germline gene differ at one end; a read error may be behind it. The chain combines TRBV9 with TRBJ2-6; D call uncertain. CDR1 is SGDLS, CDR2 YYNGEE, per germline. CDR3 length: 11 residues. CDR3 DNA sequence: TGTGCCAGCAGCGGCTCCAACACTGAAGCTTTC. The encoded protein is CASSGSNTEAF.

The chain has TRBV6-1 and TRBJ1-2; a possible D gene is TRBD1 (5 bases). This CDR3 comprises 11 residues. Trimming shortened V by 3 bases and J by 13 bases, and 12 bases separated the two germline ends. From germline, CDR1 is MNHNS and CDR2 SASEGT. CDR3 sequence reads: CASSDRDGRTF. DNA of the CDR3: TGTGCCAGCAGTGACAGGGATGGTCGCACCTTC.